This entry features one TCR beta chain sequence. Its antigen is unknown. V was pared by 6 bases and J by 10 bases, with 12 bases between. The germline CDR1 and CDR2 sequences are SNHLY and FYNNEI. This CDR3 has 12 residues. The multiple sclerosis control group comprised treatment-naive patients with stable or active relapsing-remitting disease. The data belong to a study of CD8 T cells in Susac syndrome. Overall study findings and caveats: The study conceded that its TCR sequencing and HLA analysis involved relatively few individuals.

The RNA input was about 0.45 to 1 ug, and it was reverse transcribed with random hexamers. Amplification of TCR beta CDR3 was carried out by immunoSEQ multiplex PCR, which covered 54 Vbeta and 13 Jbeta segments. TCRdb fed the immunoSEQ multiplex PCR reads into MiXCR, producing one record per CDR3 protein. The sample shows just over 300,000 distinct CDR3 sequences, approximately 90% of them seen only once. The sequence derives from a human donor with multiple sclerosis. J is TRBJ2-2 and V is TRBV2; the D is unclear. Sequenced sample: CD4+ T cells from PBMCs. CDR3 sequence (DNA): TGTGCCAGCAGCAGGTACTCCGCGGAGCTGTTTTTT. Translating gives CASSRYSAELFF.